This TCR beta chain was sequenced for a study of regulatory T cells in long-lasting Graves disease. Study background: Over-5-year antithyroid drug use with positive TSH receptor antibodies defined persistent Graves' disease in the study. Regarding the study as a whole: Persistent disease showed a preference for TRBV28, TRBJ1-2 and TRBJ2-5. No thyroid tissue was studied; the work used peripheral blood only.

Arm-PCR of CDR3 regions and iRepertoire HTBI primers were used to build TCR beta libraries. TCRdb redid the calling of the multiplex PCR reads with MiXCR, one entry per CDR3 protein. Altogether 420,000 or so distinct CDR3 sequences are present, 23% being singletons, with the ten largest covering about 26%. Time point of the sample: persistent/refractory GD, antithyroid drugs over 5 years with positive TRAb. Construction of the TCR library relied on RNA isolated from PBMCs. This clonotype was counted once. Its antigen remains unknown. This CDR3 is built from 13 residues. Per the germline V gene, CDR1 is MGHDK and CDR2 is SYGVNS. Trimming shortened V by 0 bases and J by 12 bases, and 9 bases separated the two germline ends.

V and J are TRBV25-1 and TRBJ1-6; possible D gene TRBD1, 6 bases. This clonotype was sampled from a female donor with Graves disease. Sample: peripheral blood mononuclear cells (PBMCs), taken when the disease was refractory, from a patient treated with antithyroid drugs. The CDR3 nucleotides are TGTGCCAGCAGTGAATATGGGACACTACCCCTCCACTTT. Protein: CASSEYGTLPLHF.